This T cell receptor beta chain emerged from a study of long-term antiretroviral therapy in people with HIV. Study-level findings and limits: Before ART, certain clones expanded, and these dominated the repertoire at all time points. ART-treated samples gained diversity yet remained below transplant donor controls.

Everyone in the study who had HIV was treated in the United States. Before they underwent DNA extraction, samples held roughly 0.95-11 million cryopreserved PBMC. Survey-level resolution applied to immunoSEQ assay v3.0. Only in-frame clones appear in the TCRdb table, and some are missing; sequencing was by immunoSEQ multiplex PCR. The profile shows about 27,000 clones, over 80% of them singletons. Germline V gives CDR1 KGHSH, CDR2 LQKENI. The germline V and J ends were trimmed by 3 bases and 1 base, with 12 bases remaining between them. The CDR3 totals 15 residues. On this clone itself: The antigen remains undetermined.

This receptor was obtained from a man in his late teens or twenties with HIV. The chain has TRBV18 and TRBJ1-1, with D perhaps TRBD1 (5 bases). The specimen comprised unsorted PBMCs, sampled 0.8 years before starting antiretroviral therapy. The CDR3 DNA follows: TGTGCCAGCTCACCCCCGGGACCCAGGAACACTGAAGCTTTCTTT. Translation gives CASSPPGPRNTEAFF.